The T cell receptor (beta chain) described here comes from a study of cytomegalovirus exposure and HLA in healthy donors. Sequencing was performed with immunoSEQ multiplex PCR; in TCRdb, only in-frame clones are kept and a portion is missing. Of 250,000 to 400,000 clones listed, approximately 86% are singletons. V lost 8 bases, J lost 3 bases, and 14 bases lay in between. The CDR3 contains 14 residues. Germline-derived CDR1 and CDR2 are LNHDA and SQIVND (reference sequence). As regards this clone: Antigen: not known.

Study findings and constraints: Three CMV-associated chains proved CMV antigen-specific in vitro.

The receptor's source is a man under 40 in good health and CMV-seronegative. The rearrangement joins TRBV19 to TRBJ1-5; D unresolved. Sequencing used PBMCs. The CDR3 is CASRRAFNNQPQHF. CDR3 nucleotides: TGTGCCAGTCGGAGAGCTTTTAACAATCAGCCCCAGCATTTT.